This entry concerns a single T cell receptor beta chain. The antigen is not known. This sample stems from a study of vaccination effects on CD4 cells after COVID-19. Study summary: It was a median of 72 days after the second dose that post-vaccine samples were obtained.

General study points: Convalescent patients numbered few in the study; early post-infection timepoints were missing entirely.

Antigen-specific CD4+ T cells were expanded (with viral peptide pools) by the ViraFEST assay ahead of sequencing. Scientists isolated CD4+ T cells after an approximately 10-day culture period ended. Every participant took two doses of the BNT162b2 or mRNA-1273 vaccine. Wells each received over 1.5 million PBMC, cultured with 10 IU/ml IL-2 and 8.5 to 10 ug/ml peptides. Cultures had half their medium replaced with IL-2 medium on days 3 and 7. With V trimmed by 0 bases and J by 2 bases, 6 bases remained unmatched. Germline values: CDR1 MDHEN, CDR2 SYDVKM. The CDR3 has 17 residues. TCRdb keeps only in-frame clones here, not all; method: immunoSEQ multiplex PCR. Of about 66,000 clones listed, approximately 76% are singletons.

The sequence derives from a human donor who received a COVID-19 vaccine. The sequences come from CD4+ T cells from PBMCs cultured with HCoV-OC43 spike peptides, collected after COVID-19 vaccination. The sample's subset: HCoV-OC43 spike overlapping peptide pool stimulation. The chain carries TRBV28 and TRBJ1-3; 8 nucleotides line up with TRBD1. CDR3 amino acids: CASSLWRTGFAGNTIYF. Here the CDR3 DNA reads TGTGCCAGCAGTTTATGGAGGACAGGGTTCGCTGGAAACACCATATATTTT.